This T cell receptor beta chain was documented in a study of blood T cell repertoires in COVID-19 (dated by TCRdb to between 2020 and 2021). Regarding the complete study: Samples from collaborators originated in the United States, Italy and Spain and spanned both the acute and convalescent phases of COVID-19. Nearly every sample came with metadata listing a de-identified subject ID, COVID-19 status, age in years and sex. Subjects who had been exposed to COVID-19, were actively infected with it, or had recovered from it provided the deeply sampled blood TCRbeta repertoires that made up the dataset. The samples were drawn from two sources: the first 160 participants of the ongoing ImmuneRACE study, and about 1,300 subjects contributed by 6 global collaborators. A freely available public database, intended as a resource for researchers studying the immune response to SARS-CoV-2, is where the repertoires were released. The material from the prospective study consisted of cDNA or gDNA derived from T cells, B-cell-depleted T cells, or PBMCs. Where HLA class I and class II types were available, the types were taken from metadata supplied by the sample provider, not from assay-based typing.

Results and caveats for the whole study, not just this receptor: The quantity of clinical and demographic metadata differed by source and by participant and was supplied without curation.

The collaborating institutions used their own protocols to collect whole blood in K2EDTA tubes. For TCRbeta analysis, collaborator samples were shipped as frozen whole blood, as isolated PBMCs, or as DNA extracted from either sample type. This clone was seen just once. The antigen it binds to is not known. No base quality values were provided; no much bigger clone lies one nucleotide off. For CDR1 and CDR2, the germline V gene (reference sequence) lists LNHDA and SQIVND. V loses 4 bases at its end and J loses 4 bases; junction bases beyond the gene matches: 10. The CDR3 sequence holds 18 residues, the cysteine and phenylalanine included. Here the CDR3 DNA is all that survives: 54 bases in frame from base 1. TCRbeta CDR3 regions were amplified from genomic DNA by means of the immunoSEQ Assay, a bias-controlled multiplex PCR. Turning to the authors' computational methods: The number of nucleated cells in each sample was estimated by amplification of reference gene primers within the assay. To quantify the absolute abundance of each unique TCRbeta CDR3 rearrangement, sequence reads were collapsed and filtered. Productive Simpson clonality was computed per sample as the square root of Simpson's diversity index over productive rearrangements. In TCRdb, the immuneACCESS table is reduced to in-frame sequences with V and J assigned. These tables do not hold every clone; where another copy was compared, an unresolved V gene accounts for under half, and the others remain unexplained. V, J and clone size reflect that table, while D and trimming were determined from the DNA. The sample yields 40,000 to 50,000 clones; roughly nine tenths were counted once. The ten largest account for around 6% of the sample.

Rearrangement joined TRBV19 to TRBJ1-6; TRBD1 agrees with 10 junctional bases. This sequence originates from a man between 65 and 79 years old with active COVID-19. Sequencing was performed on peripheral blood. The nucleotide sequence is given as TGTGCCAGTAGTACGACAGGGGGCAAGTCCCCGTATAATTCACCCCTCCACTTT. Translated, this is CASSTTGGKSPYNSPLHF.